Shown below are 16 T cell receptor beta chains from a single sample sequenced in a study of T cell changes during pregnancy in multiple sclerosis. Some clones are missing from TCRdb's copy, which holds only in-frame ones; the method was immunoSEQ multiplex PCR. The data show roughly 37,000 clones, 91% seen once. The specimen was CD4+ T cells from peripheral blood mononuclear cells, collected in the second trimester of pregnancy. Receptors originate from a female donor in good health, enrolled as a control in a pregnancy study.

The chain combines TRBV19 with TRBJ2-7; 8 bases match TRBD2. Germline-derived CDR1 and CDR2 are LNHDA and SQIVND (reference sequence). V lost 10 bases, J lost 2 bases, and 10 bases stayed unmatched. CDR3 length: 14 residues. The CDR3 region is CATQAGVLTYEQYF. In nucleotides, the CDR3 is TGTGCCACACAAGCGGGAGTTCTCACCTACGAGCAGTACTTC.

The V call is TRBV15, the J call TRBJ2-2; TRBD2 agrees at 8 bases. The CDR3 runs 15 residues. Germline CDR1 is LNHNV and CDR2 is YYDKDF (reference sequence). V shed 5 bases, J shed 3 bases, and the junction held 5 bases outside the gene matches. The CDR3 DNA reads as TGTGCCACCAGCGGAGCGGGAGTCGACACCGGGGAGCTGTTTTTT. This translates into CATSGAGVDTGELFF.

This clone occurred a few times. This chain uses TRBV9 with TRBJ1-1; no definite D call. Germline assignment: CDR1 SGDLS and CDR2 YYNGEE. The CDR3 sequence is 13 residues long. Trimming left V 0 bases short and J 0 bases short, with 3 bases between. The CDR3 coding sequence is TGTGCCAGCAGCGTAGCTGTGAACACTGAAGCTTTCTTT. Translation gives CASSVAVNTEAFF.

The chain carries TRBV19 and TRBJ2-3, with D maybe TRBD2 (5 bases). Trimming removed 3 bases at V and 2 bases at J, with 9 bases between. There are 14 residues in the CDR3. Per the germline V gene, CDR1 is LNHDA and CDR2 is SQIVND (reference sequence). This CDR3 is CASSITRPTDTQYF. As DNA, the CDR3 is TGTGCCAGTAGTATTACTAGGCCCACAGATACGCAGTATTTT.

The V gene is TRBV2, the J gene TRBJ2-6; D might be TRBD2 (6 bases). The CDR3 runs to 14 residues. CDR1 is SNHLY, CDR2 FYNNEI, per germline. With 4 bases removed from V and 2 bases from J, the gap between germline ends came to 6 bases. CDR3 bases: TGTGCCAGCAGTGGGGGGGCTGGGGCCAACGTCCTGACTTTC. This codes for CASSGGAGANVLTF.

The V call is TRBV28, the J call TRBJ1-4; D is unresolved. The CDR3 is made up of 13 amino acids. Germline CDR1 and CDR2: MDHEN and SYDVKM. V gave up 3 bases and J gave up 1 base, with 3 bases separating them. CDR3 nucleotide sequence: TGTGCCAGCAGTTTTAGAACTAATGAAAAACTGTTTTTT. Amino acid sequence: CASSFRTNEKLFF.

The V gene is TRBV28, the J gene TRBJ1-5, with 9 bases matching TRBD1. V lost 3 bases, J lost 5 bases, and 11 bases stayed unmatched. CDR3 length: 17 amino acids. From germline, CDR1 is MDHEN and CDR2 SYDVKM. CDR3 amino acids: CASSLWRGQGNDQPQHF. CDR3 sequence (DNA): TGTGCCAGCAGTTTGTGGAGAGGACAGGGGAACGATCAGCCCCAGCATTTT.

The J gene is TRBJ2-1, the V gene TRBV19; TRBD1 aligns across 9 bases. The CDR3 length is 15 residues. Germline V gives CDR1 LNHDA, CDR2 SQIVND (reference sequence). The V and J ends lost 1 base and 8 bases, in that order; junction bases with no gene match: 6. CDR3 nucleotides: TGTGCCAGTAGTATAGCCGGGACAGGGCGCCATGAGCAGTTCTTC. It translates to CASSIAGTGRHEQFF.

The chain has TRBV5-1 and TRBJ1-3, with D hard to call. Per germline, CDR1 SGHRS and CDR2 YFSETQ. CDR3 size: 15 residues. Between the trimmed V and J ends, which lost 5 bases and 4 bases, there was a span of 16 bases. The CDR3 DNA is TGCGCCAGCAGAACTGAGGGAGTCGGCGGAAACACCATATATTTT. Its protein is CASRTEGVGGNTIYF.

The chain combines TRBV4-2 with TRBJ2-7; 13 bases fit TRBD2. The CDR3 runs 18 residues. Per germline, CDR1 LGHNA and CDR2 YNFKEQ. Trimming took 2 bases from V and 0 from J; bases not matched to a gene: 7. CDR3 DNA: TGTGCCAGCAGCCAATCTGGGACTAGCGGGACCTTCTCCTACGAGCAGTACTTC. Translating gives CASSQSGTSGTFSYEQYF.

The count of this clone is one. The CDR3 spells CASSRVAGLAGHNEQFF. The DNA for the CDR3 is TGTGCCAGCAGCCGTGTTGCGGGACTAGCGGGCCACAATGAGCAGTTCTTC. The chain uses TRBV11-2 and TRBJ2-1, with 12 positions matching TRBD2. The CDR3 runs to 17 residues. J gave up 5 bases and V 5 bases, and 10 bases lay outside the gene matches. In germline, CDR1 is SGHAT, CDR2 FQNNGV. Drawing the rest from reference TRBV11-2 and TRBJ2-1, the complete variable domain is EAGVAQSPRYKIIEKRQSVAFWCNPISGHATLYWYQQILGQGPKLLIQFQNNGVVDDSQLPKDRFSAERLKGVDSTLKIQPAKLEDSAVYLCASSRVAGLAGHNEQFFGPGTRLTVL.

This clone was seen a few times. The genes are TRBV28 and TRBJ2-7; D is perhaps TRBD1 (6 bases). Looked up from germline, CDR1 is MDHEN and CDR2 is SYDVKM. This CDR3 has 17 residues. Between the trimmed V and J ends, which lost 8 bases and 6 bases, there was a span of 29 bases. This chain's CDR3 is CASPPPGQEPIYSEQYF. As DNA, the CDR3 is TGTGCCAGCCCGCCGCCGGGACAAGAGCCGATTTATAGCGAGCAGTACTTC.

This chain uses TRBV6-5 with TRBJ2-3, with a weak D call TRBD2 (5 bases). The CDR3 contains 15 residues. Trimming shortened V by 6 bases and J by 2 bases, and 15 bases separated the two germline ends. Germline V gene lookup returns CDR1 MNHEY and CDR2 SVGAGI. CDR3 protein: CASSRTEAPTDTQYF. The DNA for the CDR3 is TGTGCCAGCAGCCGCACGGAGGCCCCCACAGATACGCAGTATTTT.

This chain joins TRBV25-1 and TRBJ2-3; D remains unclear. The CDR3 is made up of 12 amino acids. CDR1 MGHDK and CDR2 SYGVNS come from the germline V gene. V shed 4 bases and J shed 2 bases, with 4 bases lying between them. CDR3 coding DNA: TGTGCCAGCAGTGGCTACACAGATACGCAGTATTTT. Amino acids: CASSGYTDTQYF.

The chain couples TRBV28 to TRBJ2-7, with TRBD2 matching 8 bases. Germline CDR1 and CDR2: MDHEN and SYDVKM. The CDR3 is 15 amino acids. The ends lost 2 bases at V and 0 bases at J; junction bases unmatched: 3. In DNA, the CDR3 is TGTGCCAGCAGTTTAGAGCGGGGGAGCTCCTACGAGCAGTACTTC. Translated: CASSLERGSSYEQYF.

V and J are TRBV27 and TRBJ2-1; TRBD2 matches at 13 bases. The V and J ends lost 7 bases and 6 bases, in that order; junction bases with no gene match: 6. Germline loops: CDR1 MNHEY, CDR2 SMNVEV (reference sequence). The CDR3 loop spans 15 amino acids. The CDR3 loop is CASNPGTSGINEQFF. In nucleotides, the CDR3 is TGTGCCAGCAACCCCGGGACTAGCGGGATCAATGAGCAGTTCTTC.